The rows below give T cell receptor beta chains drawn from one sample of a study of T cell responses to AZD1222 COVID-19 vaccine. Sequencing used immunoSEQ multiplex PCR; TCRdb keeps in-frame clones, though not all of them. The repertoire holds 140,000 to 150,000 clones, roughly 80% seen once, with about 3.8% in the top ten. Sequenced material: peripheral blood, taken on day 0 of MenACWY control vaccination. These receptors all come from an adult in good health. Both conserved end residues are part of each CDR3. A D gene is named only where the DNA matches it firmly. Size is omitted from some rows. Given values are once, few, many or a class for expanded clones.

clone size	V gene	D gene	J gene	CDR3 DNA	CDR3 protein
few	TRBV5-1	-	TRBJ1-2	TGCGCCAGCAGCTCTAATTTGGATGGCTACACCTTC	CASSSNLDGYTF
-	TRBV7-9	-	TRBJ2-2	TGTGCCAGCAGCTTAGAGGGGGTTTCAGGCGGGGAGCTGTTTTTT	CASSLEGVSGGELFF
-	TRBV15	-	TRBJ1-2	TGTGCCACCAGCAGAGGGCCAGGGGACTATGGCTACACCTTC	CATSRGPGDYGYTF
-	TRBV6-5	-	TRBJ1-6	TGTGCCAGCAGCTCGACACGCTCCTATAATTCACCCCTCCACTTT	CASSSTRSYNSPLHF
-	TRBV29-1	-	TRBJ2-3	TGCAGCGTTGAAAAACAGGGAGTTCCAGATACGCAGTATTTT	CSVEKQGVPDTQYF
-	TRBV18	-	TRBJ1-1	TGTGCCAGCTCACCAGGGATAGGGACTGAAGCTTTCTTT	CASSPGIGTEAFF
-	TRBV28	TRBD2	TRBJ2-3	TGTGCCAGCAGTTTTCAGGGAGGGGGCACAGATACGCAGTATTTT	CASSFQGGGTDTQYF
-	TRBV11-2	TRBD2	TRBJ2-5	TGTGCCAGCAGCTCGGGACTATTAGAGACCCAGTACTTC	CASSSGLLETQYF
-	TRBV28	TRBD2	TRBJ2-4	TGTGCCAGCAGTTTAATAGGAGGAGGGGAGGGCAAAAACATTCAGTACTTC	CASSLIGGGEGKNIQYF
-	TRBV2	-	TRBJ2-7	TGTGCCAGCAGTGAAGAGTCCGGATACGAGCAGTACTTC	CASSEESGYEQYF
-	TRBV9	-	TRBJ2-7	TGTGCCAGCAGCCTAGGGACGGACTACGAGCAGTACTTC	CASSLGTDYEQYF
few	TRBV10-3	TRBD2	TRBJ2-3	TGTGCCATCAGTTCTAGCGGGGGCTTCACAGATACGCAGTATTTT	CAISSSGGFTDTQYF
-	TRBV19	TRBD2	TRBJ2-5	TGTGCCAGTAGTATAGGCCTAGCGGGGGTGGAAGAGACCCAGTACTTC	CASSIGLAGVEETQYF
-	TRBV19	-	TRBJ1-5	TGTGCCAGTAGTATGGCCGTCAATCAGCCCCAGCATTTT	CASSMAVNQPQHF
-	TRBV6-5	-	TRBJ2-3	TGTGCCAGCAGCCCGGACAGACGCACAGATACGCAGTATTTT	CASSPDRRTDTQYF
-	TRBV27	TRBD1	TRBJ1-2	TGTGCCAGCAGTCGGACAGGGGAGGGCCCACCCTATGGCTACACCTTC	CASSRTGEGPPYGYTF
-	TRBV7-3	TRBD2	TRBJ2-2	TGTGCCTCCAAGCGGGGGCGTACCGGGGAGCTGTTTTTT	CASKRGRTGELFF
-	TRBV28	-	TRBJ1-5	TGTGCCAGCAGTAACACAGGGTTCAATCAGCCCCAGCATTTT	CASSNTGFNQPQHF
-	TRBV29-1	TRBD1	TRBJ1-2	TGCAGCGCCGGGGGACAGGGCTATGGCTACACCTTC	CSAGGQGYGYTF
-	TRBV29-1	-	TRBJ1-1	TGCAGCTCGTCAAAGGGTTCAGGGATCAATGAAGCTTTCTTT	CSSSKGSGINEAFF
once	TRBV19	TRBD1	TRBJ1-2	TGTGCCAGTAGCACTACCGGGACAGGGGGTAACTATGGCTACACCTTC	CASSTTGTGGNYGYTF
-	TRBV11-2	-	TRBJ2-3	TGTGCCAGCAGCGGGGGGGCCGTAGATACGCAGTATTTT	CASSGGAVDTQYF
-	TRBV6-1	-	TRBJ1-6	TGTGCCAGCAGTGATAGGGAGTATTCACCCCTCCACTTT	CASSDREYSPLHF
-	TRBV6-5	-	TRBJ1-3	TGTGCCAGCAGTTACTCGACCCCCCCCAACACCATATATTTT	CASSYSTPPNTIYF
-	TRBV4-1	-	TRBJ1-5	TGCGCCAGCAGCCAAACGCGACAGGACGGGTTTCAGCCCCAGCATTTT	CASSQTRQDGFQPQHF
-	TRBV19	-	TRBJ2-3	TGTGCCAGTAGTATAAGTACCACAGATACGCAGTATTTT	CASSISTTDTQYF
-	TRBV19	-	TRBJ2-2	TGTGCCAGTAGGGGAGGGGGTAACACCGGGGAGCTGTTTTTT	CASRGGGNTGELFF
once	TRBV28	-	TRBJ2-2	TGTGCCAGCAGTTTATGGGGACGAACGAACACCGGGGAGCTGTTTTTT	CASSLWGRTNTGELFF
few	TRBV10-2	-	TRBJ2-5	TGCGCCAGCAGTGAAACATCCCGGAGGGAGACCCAGTACTTC	CASSETSRRETQYF
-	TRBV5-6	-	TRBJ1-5	TGTGCCAGCAGCTCAGGGCAGAAGGGGGGCGGTCAGCCCCAGCATTTT	CASSSGQKGGGQPQHF
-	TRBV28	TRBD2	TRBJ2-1	TGTGCCAGCATGACCCTGGCGGGGGGGCGGAGTGAGCAGTTCTTC	CASMTLAGGRSEQFF
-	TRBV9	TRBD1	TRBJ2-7	TGTGCCAGCAGCGTAGACGGGACAGGGAGCTACGAGCAGTACTTC	CASSVDGTGSYEQYF
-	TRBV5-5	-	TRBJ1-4	TGTGCCAGCAGTCCCGGGGGTACAACTAATGAAAAACTGTTTTTT	CASSPGGTTNEKLFF
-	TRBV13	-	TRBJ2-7	TGTGCCAGCAGCTTAGGATCAGGGGTCGAGCAGTACTTC	CASSLGSGVEQYF
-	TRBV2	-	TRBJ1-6	TGTGCCAGCAGGCGGGACGGCCCTAATTCACCCCTCCACTTT	CASRRDGPNSPLHF
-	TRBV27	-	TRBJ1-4	TGTGCCAGCAGCCTATCCCTCACGGTTGCAACTAATGAAAAACTGTTTTTT	CASSLSLTVATNEKLFF
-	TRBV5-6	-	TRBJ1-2	TGTGCCAGCAGCGTGGGGGCAGCCATATTTAAGTATGGCTACACCTTC	CASSVGAAIFKYGYTF
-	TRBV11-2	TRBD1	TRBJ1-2	TGTGCCAGCAGCTTAATGGTGGGACAGGGGGCTATACATGGCTACACCTTC	CASSLMVGQGAIHGYTF
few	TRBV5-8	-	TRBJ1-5	TGTGCCAGCAGTGAGCCGGCGGGGGGCCCTCATCAGCCCCAGCATTTT	CASSEPAGGPHQPQHF
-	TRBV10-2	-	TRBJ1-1	TGCGCCAGCAGTCGGTGGGTCCCCCCTGAAGCTTTCTTT	CASSRWVPPEAFF
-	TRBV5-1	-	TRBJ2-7	TGCGCCAGCAGCTTGGGCATGGACAGCCGGGCTAGGGAGCAGTACTTC	CASSLGMDSRAREQYF
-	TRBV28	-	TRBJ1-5	TGTGCCAGCAGGGGTGGCAATCAGCCCCAGCATTTT	CASRGGNQPQHF
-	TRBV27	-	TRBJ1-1	TGTGCCAGCAGTTTATCCCGGGGCCCCAACACTGAAGCTTTCTTT	CASSLSRGPNTEAFF
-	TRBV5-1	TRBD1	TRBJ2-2	TGCGCCAGCAGGACAGGGGCTAACACCGGGGAGCTGTTTTTT	CASRTGANTGELFF
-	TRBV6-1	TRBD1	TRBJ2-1	TGTGCCAGCAGTGAAAGCGTGGGGGACAGTCATTACAATGAGCAGTTCTTC	CASSESVGDSHYNEQFF